This entry lists 20 T cell receptor beta chains sequenced from one sample in a study of molecular identifiers for immune sequencing clone quantification. TCRdb recomputed calls from the PCR reads with MiXCR, one row per CDR3 protein. The table has approximately 500,000 distinct CDR3 sequences, around a fifth seen once. Sequences were obtained from naive CD8+ T cells from blood, with Jurkat cell RNA spiked in. Subset denoted: FACS-sorted CD8+CD4-CCR7+CD45RA+ naive T cells. The receptors shown here come from a human donor in good health. Some libraries in this study had Jurkat cell RNA spiked in.

This clonotype was seen at least ten times. The CDR3 coding sequence is TGCAGTGCTAGTGGACTAGCGGGAGTAGGTGACGAGCAGTACTTC. Residues: CSASGLAGVGDEQYF. This chain connects TRBV20-1 to TRBJ2-7, with TRBD2 identical over 13 bases. Germline CDR1 reads DFQATT; CDR2 reads SNEGSKA (reference sequence). The CDR3 is 15 residues long. J lost 5 bases, V lost 3 bases, and 7 bases had no gene match.

This clonotype was seen only a few times. The V and J genes are TRBV11-2 and TRBJ2-3; D remains unclear. Looked up from germline, CDR1 is SGHAT and CDR2 is FQNNGV. V gave up 3 bases and J gave up 2 bases, with 12 bases separating them. The CDR3 has 15 amino acids. The CDR3 DNA reads TGTGCCAGCAGCTTTCTCCCTAGACCCACAGATACGCAGTATTTT. Encoded protein: CASSFLPRPTDTQYF.

This clonotype was found a few times. V gene TRBV6-1 combines with J gene TRBJ2-7; D is unresolved. The V gene's germline CDR1 is MNHNS and CDR2 SASEGT. This CDR3 spans 16 amino acids. Trimming shortened V by 3 bases and J by 0 bases, and 15 bases separated the two germline ends. The CDR3 reads CASSELVGFGSYEQYF. The CDR3 nucleotides are TGTGCCAGCAGTGAGCTCGTTGGCTTCGGCTCCTACGAGCAGTACTTC.

In its sample, this clonotype was seen a few times. Being one base from a much bigger clone, this may be a read error. V and J are TRBV20-1 and TRBJ2-7; D not resolved. Germline V gene lookup returns CDR1 DFQATT and CDR2 SNEGSKA (reference sequence). Trimming cost V 0 bases and J 2 bases, with 5 bases left between them. The CDR3 has 12 amino acids. The CDR3 coding sequence is TGCAGTGCTAGAGAACAAGCCTACGAGCAGTACTTC. It codes for CSAREQAYEQYF.

This clonotype has at least ten counts. V gene TRBV5-1 combines with J gene TRBJ1-1; D may be TRBD1 (5 bases). Deletions cut 0 bases from V and 0 bases from J, with 18 bases between. From germline, CDR1 is SGHRS and CDR2 YFSETQ. CDR3 size: 18 residues. The chain's CDR3 is CASSLEGGVGPMNTEAFF. The DNA for the CDR3 is TGCGCCAGCAGCTTGGAAGGAGGGGTAGGACCCATGAACACTGAAGCTTTCTTT.

This clonotype has ten or more counts. The chain couples TRBV12-3 or TRBV12-4 to TRBJ1-6; D is ambiguous. The CDR3 spans 14 residues. Trimming cost V 1 base and J 3 bases, with 4 bases left between them. CDR3 DNA sequence: TGTGCCAGCAGTTTAGGGGGCTATAATTCACCCCTCCACTTT. Protein: CASSLGGYNSPLHF.

In this sample, this clonotype turned up many times. The CDR3, as DNA: TGTGCCAGCAGACCGACTAGCACCTCCACAGATACGCAGTATTTT. Protein sequence: CASRPTSTSTDTQYF. The chain links TRBV28 to TRBJ2-3; 7 bases match TRBD2. V dropped 6 bases and J dropped 2; count of bases not matched to a gene: 8. The CDR3 totals 15 residues. Germline V gene sequence: CDR1 MDHEN, CDR2 SYDVKM.

The chain combines TRBV6-2 or TRBV6-3 with TRBJ2-7, with 9 bases fitting TRBD2. Germline V gene data show CDR1 as MNHEY and CDR2 as SVGEGT. There are 17 residues in the CDR3. The junction had 13 bases not matched to a gene; V was cut back by 6 bases and J by 1 base. DNA of the CDR3: TGTGCCAGCAGCCTCGTGGGGCTAGCGGGGCTTTCCTACGAGCAGTACTTC. Protein: CASSLVGLAGLSYEQYF.

J is TRBJ2-7 and V is TRBV7-9; D might be TRBD1 (5 bases). The V end lost 1 base, the J end lost 1 base, and 11 bases lay between the germline ends. The CDR3 has 15 amino acids. The germline V gene has CDR1 SEHNR and CDR2 FQNEAQ (reference sequence). CDR3 coding DNA: TGTGCCAGCAGCTTAGAGGCAGGGATATCCTACGAGCAGTACTTC. It translates to CASSLEAGISYEQYF.

There are many counts of this clonotype. This rearrangement joins TRBV13 to TRBJ1-1, with TRBD1 identical over 7 bases. This CDR3 is 13 amino acids long. The junction had 10 bases not matched to a gene; V was cut back by 5 bases and J by 10 bases. In germline, CDR1 is PRHDT, CDR2 FYEKMQ (reference sequence). DNA of the CDR3: TGTGCCAGCAGCGGAACAGGGGCCAGGGGAGCTTTCTTT. This encodes CASSGTGARGAFF.

This clonotype was observed a single time. This is likely a read error, given that the CDR3 carries no conserved phenylalanine or tryptophan at its end. The V call is TRBV9, the J call TRBJ1-1; D is unresolved. V lost 2 bases and J 2 bases, leaving 7 bases between the germline ends. The germline V gene has CDR1 SGDLS and CDR2 YYNGEE. The CDR3 runs 13 residues. CDR3 in amino acids: CASSVFVNTEAFS. The CDR3, as DNA: TGTGCCAGCAGCGTTTTCGTTAACACTGAAGCTTTCTCT.

This clonotype was seen repeatedly, ten times or more. This CDR3 is CASSQLAGYTDTQYF. CDR3 coding DNA: TGTGCCAGCAGCCAACTAGCGGGCTACACAGATACGCAGTATTTT. This sequence joins TRBV7-9 and TRBJ2-3, with 9 nucleotides matching TRBD2. The V segment lost 5 bases and the J segment 2 bases; nucleotides outside the gene matches: 5. The CDR3 length is 15 residues. CDR1 SEHNR and CDR2 FQNEAQ come from the germline V gene (reference sequence).

This clonotype occurred a few times. The V and J genes are TRBV6-1 and TRBJ1-5; D is perhaps TRBD1 (5 bases). The CDR3 runs 15 residues. V was shortened by 4 bases and J by 4 bases, with 14 bases between the two germline ends. Germline-derived CDR1 and CDR2 are MNHNS and SASEGT. The DNA of the CDR3 is TGTGCCAGCAGTGGGGTAGACAGCAGTAATCAGCCCCAGCATTTT. Its protein product is CASSGVDSSNQPQHF.

On this clonotype itself: This may come from a read error, since a much larger clone is one base off. This chain connects TRBV12-3 or TRBV12-4 to TRBJ1-1; 8 positions agree with TRBD1. Trimming removed 5 bases from V and 5 bases from J; junction bases left unmatched: 10. CDR3 length: 15 residues. The CDR3 is CASSPETGARTEAFF. The CDR3 DNA follows: TGTGCCAGCAGTCCAGAGACAGGGGCTCGGACTGAAGCTTTCTTT.

This clonotype showed up many times. This sequence joins TRBV4-2 and TRBJ1-1; 8 bases fit TRBD1. The germline CDR1 and CDR2 sequences are LGHNA and YNFKEQ. There are 16 residues in the CDR3. Trimming took 0 bases from V and 5 from J; bases not matched to a gene: 8. The CDR3 here is CASSQDSSGGRTEAFF. In nucleotides, the CDR3 is TGTGCCAGCAGCCAAGATTCGTCAGGGGGCCGGACTGAAGCTTTCTTT.

This clonotype has only a few counts. This chain connects TRBV6-5 to TRBJ1-1, with a weak D call TRBD1 (6 bases). V was clipped by 6 bases and J by 5 bases, with 13 bases between them. From germline, CDR1 is MNHEY and CDR2 SVGAGI. The CDR3 is 13 residues long. CDR3 DNA sequence: TGTGCCAGCAGGGCCCAGGGGCGGACTGAAGCTTTCTTT. Amino acid sequence: CASRAQGRTEAFF.

This clonotype was detected many times. This chain's CDR3 is CASGGEYTDTQYF. The CDR3 DNA is TGTGCCAGCGGCGGGGAGTACACAGATACGCAGTATTTT. The chain links TRBV7-9 to TRBJ2-3; the D gene is possibly TRBD2 (6 bases). Trimming pared 8 bases from V and 2 bases from J, leaving 11 bases between. This CDR3 has 13 amino acids. Germline V CDR1 and CDR2: SEHNR, FQNEAQ (reference sequence).

This clonotype was detected many times. V gene TRBV12-3 or TRBV12-4 combines with J gene TRBJ2-3, with 9 bases lining up with TRBD1. The CDR3 is 16 residues long. V shed 4 bases and J 9 bases; nucleotides not matched to a gene: 14. The CDR3 here is CASSSQIDRGGYTQYF. CDR3 DNA sequence: TGTGCCAGCAGTTCACAAATCGACAGGGGGGGTTACACGCAGTATTTT.

This clonotype has more than one count but fewer than ten. CDR3 residues: CASSSPRSGANTDTQYF. The CDR3 DNA follows: TGTGCCAGCAGCTCGCCCCGGAGCGGAGCCAACACAGATACGCAGTATTTT. The rearrangement uses TRBV5-4 and TRBJ2-3, with a possible D match to TRBD2 (5 bases). This CDR3 is built from 17 residues. CDR1 SGHNT and CDR2 YYREEE come from the germline V gene (reference sequence). Deletions cut 3 bases from V and 2 bases from J, with 19 bases between.

This clonotype was seen ten or more times. The rearrangement joins TRBV7-9 to TRBJ2-1; D may correspond to TRBD1 or TRBD2 (6 bases each). Germline lookup yields CDR1 SEHNR and CDR2 FQNEAQ (reference sequence). The CDR3 spans 14 residues. V was clipped by 5 bases and J by 9 bases, with 17 bases between them. For the CDR3, the DNA is TGTGCCAGCAGCCCGCCCAAGGGGGGTATTGAGCAGTTCTTC. Translated, it gives CASSPPKGGIEQFF.